This T cell receptor beta chain was recorded in a study of cytomegalovirus exposure and HLA in healthy donors. Broader study findings: Rare sequences made up most TCRs, while some public TCRs were found in many donors. Later analysis identified 16,951 TCR beta sequences associated with HLA alleles, using a false discovery rate threshold of 0.05. When the data were analyzed later, several of the most significant clusters appeared to be linked to common viral pathogens. Previous analysis showed most TCR beta V segments were productive about 90% or about 30% of the time.

About this clone: Its target is not known. Other DNA sequences of this sample code for an identical CDR3.

This PCR relied on a set of 60 Vbeta primers and 13 Jbeta primers. Repertoires were generated with immunoSEQ multiplex PCR, while TCRdb's copy carries only in-frame clones and drops some. The profile shows about 160,000 clones, 65% to 85% of them singletons. What was sequenced was PBMCs. The source is a male donor in good health and CMV-seropositive.

CDR3 nucleotide sequence: TGCAGTGCTAGAGATAGCACTGAAGCTTTCTTT. Amino acid sequence: CSARDSTEAFF. This chain joins TRBV20-1 and TRBJ1-1, with D unclear. V gave up 0 bases and J gave up 4 bases, with 3 bases separating them. This CDR3 contains 11 residues. CDR1 DFQATT and CDR2 SNEGSKA come from the germline V gene (reference sequence).